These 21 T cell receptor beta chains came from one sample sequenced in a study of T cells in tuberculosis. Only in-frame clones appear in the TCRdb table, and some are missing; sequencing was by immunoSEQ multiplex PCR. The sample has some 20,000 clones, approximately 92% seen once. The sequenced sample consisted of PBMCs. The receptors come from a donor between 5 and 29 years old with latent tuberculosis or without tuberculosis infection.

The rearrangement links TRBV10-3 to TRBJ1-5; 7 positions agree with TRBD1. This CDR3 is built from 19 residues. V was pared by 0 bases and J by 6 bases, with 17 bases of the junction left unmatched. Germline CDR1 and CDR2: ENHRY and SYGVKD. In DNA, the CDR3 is TGTGCCATCAGTGAGTCGGGTCTTCTACAGGGGTTCGAGACTCAGCCCCAGCATTTT. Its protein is CAISESGLLQGFETQPQHF.

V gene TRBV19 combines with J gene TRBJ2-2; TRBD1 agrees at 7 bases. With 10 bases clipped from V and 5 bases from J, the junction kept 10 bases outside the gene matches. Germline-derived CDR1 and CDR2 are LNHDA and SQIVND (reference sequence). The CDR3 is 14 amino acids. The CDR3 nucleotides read TGTGCCACCGGGGACAGCGGATGGACCGGGGAGCTGTTTTTT. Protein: CATGDSGWTGELFF.

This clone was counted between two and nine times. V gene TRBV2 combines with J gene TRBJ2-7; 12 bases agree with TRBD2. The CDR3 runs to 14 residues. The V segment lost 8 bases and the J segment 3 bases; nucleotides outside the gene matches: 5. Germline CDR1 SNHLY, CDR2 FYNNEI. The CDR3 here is CASGLAGGSYEQYF. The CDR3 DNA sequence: TGTGCCAGCGGTCTAGCGGGGGGGAGCTACGAGCAGTACTTC.

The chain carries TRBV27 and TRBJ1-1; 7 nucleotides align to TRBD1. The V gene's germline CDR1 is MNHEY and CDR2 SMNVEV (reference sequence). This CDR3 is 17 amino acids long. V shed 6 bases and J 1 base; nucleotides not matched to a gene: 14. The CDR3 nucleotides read TGTGCCAGCAGCGCCCTAATCAGGGGGGTATGGAACACTGAAGCTTTCTTT. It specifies CASSALIRGVWNTEAFF.

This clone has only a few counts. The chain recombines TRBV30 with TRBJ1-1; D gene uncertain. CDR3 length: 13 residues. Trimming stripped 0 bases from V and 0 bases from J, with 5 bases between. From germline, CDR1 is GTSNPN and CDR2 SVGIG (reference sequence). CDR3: CAWSVALNTEAFF. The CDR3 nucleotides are TGTGCCTGGAGTGTGGCCCTGAACACTGAAGCTTTCTTT.

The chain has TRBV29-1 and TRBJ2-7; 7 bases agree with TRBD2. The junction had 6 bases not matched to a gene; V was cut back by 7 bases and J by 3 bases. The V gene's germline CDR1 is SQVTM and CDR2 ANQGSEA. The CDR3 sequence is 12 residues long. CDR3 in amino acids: CSAEVAGYEQYF. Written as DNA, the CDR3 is TGCAGCGCAGAGGTAGCGGGCTACGAGCAGTACTTC.

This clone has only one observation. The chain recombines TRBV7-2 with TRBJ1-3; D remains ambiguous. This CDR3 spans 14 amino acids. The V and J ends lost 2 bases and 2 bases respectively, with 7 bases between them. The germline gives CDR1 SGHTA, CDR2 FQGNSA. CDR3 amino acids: CASSLTGTGNTIYF. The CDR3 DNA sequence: TGTGCCAGCAGCTTAACGGGAACTGGAAACACCATATATTTT.

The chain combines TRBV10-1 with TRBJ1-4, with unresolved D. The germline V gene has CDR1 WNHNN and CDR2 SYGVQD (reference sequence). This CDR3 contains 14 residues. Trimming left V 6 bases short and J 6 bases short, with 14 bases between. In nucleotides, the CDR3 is TGCGCCAGCAGCGAGACCCTAACGGATGAAAAACTGTTTTTT. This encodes CASSETLTDEKLFF.

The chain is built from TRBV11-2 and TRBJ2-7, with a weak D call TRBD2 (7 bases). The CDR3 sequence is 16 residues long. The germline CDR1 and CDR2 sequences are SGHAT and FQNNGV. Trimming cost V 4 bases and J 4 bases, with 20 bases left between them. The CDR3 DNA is TGTGCCAGCAGCTCCCCCCGGAGGGGGGGTCAATACGAGCAGTACTTC. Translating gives CASSSPRRGGQYEQYF.

The CDR3 protein is CASSLGQGNSGNTIYF. The CDR3, as DNA: TGCGCCAGCAGCTTGGGACAGGGGAACTCTGGAAACACCATATATTTT. This chain connects TRBV5-1 to TRBJ1-3; 8 positions match TRBD1. Germline assignment: CDR1 SGHRS and CDR2 YFSETQ. The CDR3 covers 16 residues. Trimming removed 0 bases from V and 0 bases from J; junction bases left unmatched: 2.

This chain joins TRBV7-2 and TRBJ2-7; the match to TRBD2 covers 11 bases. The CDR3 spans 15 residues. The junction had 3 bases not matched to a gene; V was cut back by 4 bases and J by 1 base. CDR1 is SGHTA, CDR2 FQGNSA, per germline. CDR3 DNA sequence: TGTGCCAGCAGCTCGACTAGCGGGGAATCCTACGAGCAGTACTTC. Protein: CASSSTSGESYEQYF.

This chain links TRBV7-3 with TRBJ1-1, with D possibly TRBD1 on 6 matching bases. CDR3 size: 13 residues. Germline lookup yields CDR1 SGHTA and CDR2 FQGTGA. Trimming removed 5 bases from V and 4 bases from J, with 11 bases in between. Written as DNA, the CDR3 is TGTGCCAGCAGCCCACAGGGCGGCACTGAAGCTTTCTTT. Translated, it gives CASSPQGGTEAFF.

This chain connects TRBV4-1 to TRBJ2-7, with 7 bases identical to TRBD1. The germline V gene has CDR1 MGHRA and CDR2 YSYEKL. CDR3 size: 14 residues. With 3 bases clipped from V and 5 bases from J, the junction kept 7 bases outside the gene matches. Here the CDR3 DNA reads TGCGCCAGCAGCCACAGACAGGGCAAAAACGAGCAGTACTTC. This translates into CASSHRQGKNEQYF.

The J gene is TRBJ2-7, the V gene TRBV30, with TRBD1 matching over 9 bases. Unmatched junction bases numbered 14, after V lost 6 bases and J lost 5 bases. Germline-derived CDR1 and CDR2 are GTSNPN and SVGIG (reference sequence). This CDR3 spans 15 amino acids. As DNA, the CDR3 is TGTGCCTGTCGAATTCCCGGGACAGGGATGAACGAGCAGTACTTC. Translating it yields CACRIPGTGMNEQYF.

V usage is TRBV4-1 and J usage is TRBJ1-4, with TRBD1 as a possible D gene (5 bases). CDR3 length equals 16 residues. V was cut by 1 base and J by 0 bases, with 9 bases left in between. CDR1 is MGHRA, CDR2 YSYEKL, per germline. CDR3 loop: CASSQVVRATNEKLFF. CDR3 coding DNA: TGCGCCAGCAGCCAAGTCGTCAGGGCAACTAATGAAAAACTGTTTTTT.

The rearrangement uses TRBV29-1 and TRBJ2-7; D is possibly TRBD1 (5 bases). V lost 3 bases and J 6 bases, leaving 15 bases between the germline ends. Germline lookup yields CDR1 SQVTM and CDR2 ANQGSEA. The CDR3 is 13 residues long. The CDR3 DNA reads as TGCAGCGTTGACCGGGCAGGGAACGGCGAGCAGTACTTC. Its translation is CSVDRAGNGEQYF.

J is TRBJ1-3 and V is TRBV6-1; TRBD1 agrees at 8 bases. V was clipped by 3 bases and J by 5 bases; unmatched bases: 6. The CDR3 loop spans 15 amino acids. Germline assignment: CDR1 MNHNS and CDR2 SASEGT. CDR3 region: CASSDRGLPRNTIYF. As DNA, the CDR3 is TGTGCCAGCAGTGACAGGGGGCTTCCTCGAAACACCATATATTTT.

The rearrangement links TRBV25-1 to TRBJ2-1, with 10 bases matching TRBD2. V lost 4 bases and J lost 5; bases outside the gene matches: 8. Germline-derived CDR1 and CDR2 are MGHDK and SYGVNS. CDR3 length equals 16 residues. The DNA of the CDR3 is TGTGCCAGCAGTGTGGGGGGACTAGCGAGCGACAATGAGCAGTTCTTC. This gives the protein CASSVGGLASDNEQFF.

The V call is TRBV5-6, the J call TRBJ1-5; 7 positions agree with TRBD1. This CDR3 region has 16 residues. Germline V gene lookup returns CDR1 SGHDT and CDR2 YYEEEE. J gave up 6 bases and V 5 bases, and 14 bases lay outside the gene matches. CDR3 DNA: TGTGCCAGCAGTTCTGTGGGGGCAGGGGGAAGTCAGCCCCAGCATTTT. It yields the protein CASSSVGAGGSQPQHF. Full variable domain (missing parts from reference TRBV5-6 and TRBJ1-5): DAGVTQSPTHLIKTRGQQVTLRCSPKSGHDTVSWYQQALGQGPQFIFQYYEEEERQRGNFPDRFSGHQFPNYSSELNVNALLLGDSALYLCASSSVGAGGSQPQHFGDGTRLSIL.

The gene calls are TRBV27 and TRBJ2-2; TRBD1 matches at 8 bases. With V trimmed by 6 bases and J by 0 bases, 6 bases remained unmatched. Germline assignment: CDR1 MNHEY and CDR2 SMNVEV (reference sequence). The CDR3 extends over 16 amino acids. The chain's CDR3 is CASRGGQGANTGELFF. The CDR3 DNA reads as TGTGCCAGCAGAGGAGGACAGGGCGCGAACACCGGGGAGCTGTTTTTT.

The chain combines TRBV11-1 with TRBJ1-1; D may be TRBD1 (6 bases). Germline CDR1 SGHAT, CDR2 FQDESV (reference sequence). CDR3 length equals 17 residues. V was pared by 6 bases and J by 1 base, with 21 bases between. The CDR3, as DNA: TGTGCCAGCAGTCAAGATTCTCAGGGGCCGGAGAACACTGAAGCTTTCTTT. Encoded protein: CASSQDSQGPENTEAFF.